This T cell receptor (beta chain) comes out of a study of cytomegalovirus exposure and HLA in healthy donors. General observations from the study: In an earlier analysis, productive rearrangement rates for most beta V segments clustered near 90% or 30%. Testing in vitro showed a few CMV-associated chains specific for CMV antigens. An assumption of roughly uniform sequencing depth across donors underlay the presence/absence analyses.

In the PCR, 60 Vbeta and 13 Jbeta primers were used. The authors' processing: Later work found around 85 million unique TCR beta chains, with 9 million to 13 million shared. Sequencing used immunoSEQ multiplex PCR; TCRdb keeps in-frame clones, though not all of them. The V and J calls and clone size are taken from that table; D and trimming were inferred from the DNA. The data hold 110,000 or so clones, with under 90% observed a single time. Regarding this clone: The antigen remains undetermined.

The CDR3 extends over 13 amino acids. The V end was cut by 4 bases, the J end by 7 bases, with 10 bases between. Looked up from germline, CDR1 is MNHEY and CDR2 is SMNVEV (reference sequence). The chain carries TRBV27 and TRBJ2-2; maybe TRBD1 (6 bases). The receptor was isolated from a woman between 18 and 29 years old in good health and CMV-seronegative. Sample: PBMCs. The CDR3 DNA sequence: TGTGCCAGCAGTTCACAGGGCTTCGGGGAGCTGTTTTTT. This codes for CASSSQGFGELFF.